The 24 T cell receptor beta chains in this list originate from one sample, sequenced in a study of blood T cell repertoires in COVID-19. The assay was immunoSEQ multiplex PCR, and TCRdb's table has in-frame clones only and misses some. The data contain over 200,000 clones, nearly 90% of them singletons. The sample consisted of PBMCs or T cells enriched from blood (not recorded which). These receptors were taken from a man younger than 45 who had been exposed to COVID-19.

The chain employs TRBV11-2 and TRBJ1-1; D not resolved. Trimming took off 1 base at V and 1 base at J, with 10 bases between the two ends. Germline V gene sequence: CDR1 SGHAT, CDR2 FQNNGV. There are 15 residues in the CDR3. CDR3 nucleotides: TGTGCCAGCAGCTTAGTCTCCCAGGCGAACACTGAAGCTTTCTTT. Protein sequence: CASSLVSQANTEAFF.

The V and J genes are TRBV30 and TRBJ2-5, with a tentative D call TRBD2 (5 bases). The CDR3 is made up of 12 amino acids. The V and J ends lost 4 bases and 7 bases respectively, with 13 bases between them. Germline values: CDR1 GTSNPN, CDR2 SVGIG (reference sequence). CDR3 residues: CAWMRVAGTQYF. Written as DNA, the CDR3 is TGTGCCTGGATGAGGGTTGCAGGGACCCAGTACTTC.

DNA for the CDR3: TGTGCCAGCAGCATCCCTTTGGACAGGGGAACCTACGAGCAGTACTTC. Translation gives CASSIPLDRGTYEQYF. The V and J genes are TRBV7-2 and TRBJ2-7; 9 bases match TRBD1. The CDR3 consists of 16 residues. Trimming removed 5 bases from V and 2 bases from J; junction bases left unmatched: 10. The V gene's germline CDR1 is SGHTA and CDR2 FQGNSA.

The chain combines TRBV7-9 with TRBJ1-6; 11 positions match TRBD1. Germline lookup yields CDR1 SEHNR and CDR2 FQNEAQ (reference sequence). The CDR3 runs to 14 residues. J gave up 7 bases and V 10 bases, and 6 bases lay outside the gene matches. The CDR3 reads CAIRRDRGNSPLHF. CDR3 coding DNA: TGTGCCATTAGGAGGGACAGGGGGAATTCACCCCTCCACTTT.

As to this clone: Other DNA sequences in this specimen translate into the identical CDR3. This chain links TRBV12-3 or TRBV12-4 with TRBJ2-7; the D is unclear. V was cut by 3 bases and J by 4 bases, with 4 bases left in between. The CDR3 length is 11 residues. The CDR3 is CASSFSYEQYF. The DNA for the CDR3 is TGTGCCAGCAGTTTCTCGTACGAGCAGTACTTC.

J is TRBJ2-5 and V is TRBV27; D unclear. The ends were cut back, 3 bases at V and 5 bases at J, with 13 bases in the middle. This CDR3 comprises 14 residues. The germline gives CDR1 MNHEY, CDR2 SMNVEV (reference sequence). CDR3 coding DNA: TGTGCCAGCAGTTTGAGTGTCGATGGTGAGACCCAGTACTTC. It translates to CASSLSVDGETQYF.

The DNA of the CDR3 is TGTGCCAGCAGCGTCAGGGGGAACACTGAAGCTTTCTTT. This translates into CASSVRGNTEAFF. This chain links TRBV7-8 with TRBJ1-1; perhaps TRBD1 as D (6 bases). The V gene's germline CDR1 is SGHVS and CDR2 FQNEAQ. The CDR3 covers 13 residues. V gave up 5 bases and J gave up 1 base, with 8 bases separating them.

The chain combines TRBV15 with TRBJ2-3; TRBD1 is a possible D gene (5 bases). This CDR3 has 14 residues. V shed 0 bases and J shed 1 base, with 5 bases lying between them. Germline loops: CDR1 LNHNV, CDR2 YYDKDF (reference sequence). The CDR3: CATSRDRGTDTQYF. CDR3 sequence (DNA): TGTGCCACCAGCAGAGACAGGGGCACAGATACGCAGTATTTT.

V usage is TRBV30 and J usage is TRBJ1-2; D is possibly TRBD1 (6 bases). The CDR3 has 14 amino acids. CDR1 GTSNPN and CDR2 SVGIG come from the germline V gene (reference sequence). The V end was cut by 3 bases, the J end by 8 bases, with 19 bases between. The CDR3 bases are TGTGCCTGGAGAACCCTGGGACAATCCGGCGGCTACACCTTC. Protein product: CAWRTLGQSGGYTF. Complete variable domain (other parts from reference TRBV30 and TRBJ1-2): SQTIHQWPATLVQPVGSPLSLECTVEGTSNPNLYWYRQAAGRGLQLLFYSVGIGQISSEVPQNLSASRPQDRQFILSSKKLLLSDSGFYLCAWRTLGQSGGYTFGSGTRLTVV.

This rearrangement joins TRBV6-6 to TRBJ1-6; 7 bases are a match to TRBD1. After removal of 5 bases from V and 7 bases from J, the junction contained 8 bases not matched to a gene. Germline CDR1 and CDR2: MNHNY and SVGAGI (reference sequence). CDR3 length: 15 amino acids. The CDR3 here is CASSPQGEGNSPLHF. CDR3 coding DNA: TGTGCCAGCAGTCCCCAGGGGGAAGGGAATTCACCCCTCCACTTT.

The CDR3 DNA sequence: TGTGCCAGCAGCCCCCAGGGGGCGGGCACCGGGGAGCTGTTTTTT. It specifies CASSPQGAGTGELFF. The gene calls are TRBV7-3 and TRBJ2-2; 8 nucleotides agree with TRBD1. Germline CDR1 SGHTA, CDR2 FQGTGA. CDR3 length: 15 amino acids. V shed 5 bases and J 4 bases; nucleotides not matched to a gene: 6.

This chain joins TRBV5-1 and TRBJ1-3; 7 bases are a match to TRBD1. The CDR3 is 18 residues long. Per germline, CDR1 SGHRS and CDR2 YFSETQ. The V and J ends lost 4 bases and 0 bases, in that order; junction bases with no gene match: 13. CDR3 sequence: CASSLDRDSSSSGNTIYF. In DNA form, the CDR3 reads TGCGCCAGCAGCCTAGACCGGGACAGCTCTTCCTCTGGAAACACCATATATTTT.

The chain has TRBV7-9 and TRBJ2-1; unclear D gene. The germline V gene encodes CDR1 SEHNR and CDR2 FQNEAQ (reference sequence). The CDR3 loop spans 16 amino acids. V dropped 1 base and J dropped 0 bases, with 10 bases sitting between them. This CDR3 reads CASSLGRRVSYNEQFF. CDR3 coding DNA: TGTGCCAGCAGCTTAGGTCGTCGCGTCTCCTACAATGAGCAGTTCTTC.

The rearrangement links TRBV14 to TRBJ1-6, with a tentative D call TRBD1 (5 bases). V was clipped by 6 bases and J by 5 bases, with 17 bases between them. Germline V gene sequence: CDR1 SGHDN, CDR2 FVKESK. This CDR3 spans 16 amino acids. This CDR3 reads CASRGADGSDNSPLHF. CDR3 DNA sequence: TGTGCCAGCAGAGGGGCGGACGGCTCGGATAATTCACCCCTCCACTTT.

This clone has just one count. Here the CDR3 reads CAWRSRGDQPQHF. In DNA, the CDR3 is TGTGCCTGGAGGTCCAGGGGGGACCAGCCCCAGCATTTT. This chain connects TRBV30 to TRBJ1-5; 7 nucleotides agree with TRBD1. Germline values: CDR1 GTSNPN, CDR2 SVGIG (reference sequence). This CDR3 is built from 13 residues. The V segment lost 3 bases and the J segment 7 bases; nucleotides outside the gene matches: 6.

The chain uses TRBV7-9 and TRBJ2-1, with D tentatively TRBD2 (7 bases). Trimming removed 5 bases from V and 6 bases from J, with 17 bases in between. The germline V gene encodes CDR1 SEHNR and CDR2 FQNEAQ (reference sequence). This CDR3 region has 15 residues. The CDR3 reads CASSPRGGPSNEQFF. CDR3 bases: TGTGCCAGCAGCCCAAGGGGGGGCCCGTCCAATGAGCAGTTCTTC.

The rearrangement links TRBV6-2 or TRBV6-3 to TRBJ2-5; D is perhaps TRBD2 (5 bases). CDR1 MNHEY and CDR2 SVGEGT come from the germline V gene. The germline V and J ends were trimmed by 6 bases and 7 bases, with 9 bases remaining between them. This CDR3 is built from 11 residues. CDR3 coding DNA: TGTGCCAGCAGCCCTGAGGGGACCCAGTACTTC. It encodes CASSPEGTQYF.

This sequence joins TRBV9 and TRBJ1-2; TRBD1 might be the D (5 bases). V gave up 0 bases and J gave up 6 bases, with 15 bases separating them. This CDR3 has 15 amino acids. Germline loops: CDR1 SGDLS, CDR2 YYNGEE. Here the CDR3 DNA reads TGTGCCAGCAGCGTAGATACAGGCACATTCGATGGCTACACCTTC. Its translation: CASSVDTGTFDGYTF.

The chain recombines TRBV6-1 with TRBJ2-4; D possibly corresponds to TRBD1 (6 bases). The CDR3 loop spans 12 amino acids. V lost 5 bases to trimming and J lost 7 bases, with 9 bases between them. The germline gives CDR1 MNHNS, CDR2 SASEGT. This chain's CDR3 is CASSLTGNIQYF. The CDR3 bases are TGTGCCAGCAGTCTCACAGGGAACATTCAGTACTTC.

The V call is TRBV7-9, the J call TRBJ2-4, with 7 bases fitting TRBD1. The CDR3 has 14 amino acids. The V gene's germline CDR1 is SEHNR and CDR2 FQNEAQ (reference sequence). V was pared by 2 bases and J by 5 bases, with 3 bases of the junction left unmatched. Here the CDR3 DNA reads TGTGCCAGCAGCTTATCCGGACAGGAAAACATTCAGTACTTC. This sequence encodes CASSLSGQENIQYF.

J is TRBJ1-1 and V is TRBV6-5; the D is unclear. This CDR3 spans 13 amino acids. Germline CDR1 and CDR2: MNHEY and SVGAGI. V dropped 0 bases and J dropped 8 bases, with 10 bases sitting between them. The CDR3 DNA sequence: TGTGCCAGCAGTTACTCGACATCTGTCGAAGCTTTCTTT. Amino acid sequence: CASSYSTSVEAFF.

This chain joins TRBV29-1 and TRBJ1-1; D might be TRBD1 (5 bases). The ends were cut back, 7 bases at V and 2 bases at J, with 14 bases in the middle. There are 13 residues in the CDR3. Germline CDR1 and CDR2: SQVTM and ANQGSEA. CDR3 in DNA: TGCAGCGGGGGCAGGCGGGGCAACACTGAAGCTTTCTTT. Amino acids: CSGGRRGNTEAFF.

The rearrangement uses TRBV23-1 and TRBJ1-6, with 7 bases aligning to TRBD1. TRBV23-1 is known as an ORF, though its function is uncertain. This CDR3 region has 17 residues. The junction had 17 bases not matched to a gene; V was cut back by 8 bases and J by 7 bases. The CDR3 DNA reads TGCGCCAGCCCACACCTCGGACAGGCCCTAAGGAATTCACCCCTCCACTTT. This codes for CASPHLGQALRNSPLHF.

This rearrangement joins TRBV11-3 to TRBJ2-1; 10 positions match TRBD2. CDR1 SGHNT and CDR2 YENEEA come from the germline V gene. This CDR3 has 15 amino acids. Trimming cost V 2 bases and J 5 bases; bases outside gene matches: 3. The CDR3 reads CASSLSGGANNEQFF. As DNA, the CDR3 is TGTGCCAGCAGCTTAAGCGGGGGGGCAAACAATGAGCAGTTCTTC.